This TCR beta chain was sequenced during a study of patients and donors after allogeneic stem cell transplantation. This clonotype was seen just once. CDR1 is KGHSH and CDR2 is LQKENI in the germline V gene. The CDR3 extends over 16 amino acids. V was shortened by 3 bases and J by 4 bases, with 13 bases between the two germline ends. TCRdb re-called the RT-PCR reads with MiXCR, one entry per CDR3 protein. Found here are tens of thousands of distinct CDR3 sequences, more than 35% of them singletons; the top ten hold 76%. V usage is TRBV18 and J usage is TRBJ1-6; D perhaps matches TRBD1 (6 bases). Sequenced sample: blood, either unsorted or a sorted T cell fraction (not recorded which). This TCR was recovered from a human donor who was either an allogeneic HSCT recipient or a stem cell or donor lymphocyte infusion donor (not recorded which). It is not recorded whose cells these are; they may come from a transplant donor. CDR3 loop: CASSPTGRGYNSPLHF. DNA for the CDR3: TGTGCCAGCTCACCCACAGGGAGAGGGTATAATTCACCCCTCCACTTT.